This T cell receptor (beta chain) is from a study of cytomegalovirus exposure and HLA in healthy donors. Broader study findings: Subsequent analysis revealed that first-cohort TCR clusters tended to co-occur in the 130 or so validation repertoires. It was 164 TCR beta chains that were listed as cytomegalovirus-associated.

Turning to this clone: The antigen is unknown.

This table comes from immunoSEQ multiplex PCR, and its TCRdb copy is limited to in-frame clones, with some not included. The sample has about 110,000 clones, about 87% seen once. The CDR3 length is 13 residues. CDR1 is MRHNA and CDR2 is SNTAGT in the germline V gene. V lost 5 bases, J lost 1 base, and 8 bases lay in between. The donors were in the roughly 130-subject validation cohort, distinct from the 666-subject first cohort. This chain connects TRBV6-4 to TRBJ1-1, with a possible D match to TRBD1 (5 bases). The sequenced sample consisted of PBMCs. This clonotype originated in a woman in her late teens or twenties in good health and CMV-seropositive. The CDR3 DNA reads TGTGCCAGCAGTTCAACAGGGAACACTGAAGCTTTCTTT. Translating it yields CASSSTGNTEAFF.